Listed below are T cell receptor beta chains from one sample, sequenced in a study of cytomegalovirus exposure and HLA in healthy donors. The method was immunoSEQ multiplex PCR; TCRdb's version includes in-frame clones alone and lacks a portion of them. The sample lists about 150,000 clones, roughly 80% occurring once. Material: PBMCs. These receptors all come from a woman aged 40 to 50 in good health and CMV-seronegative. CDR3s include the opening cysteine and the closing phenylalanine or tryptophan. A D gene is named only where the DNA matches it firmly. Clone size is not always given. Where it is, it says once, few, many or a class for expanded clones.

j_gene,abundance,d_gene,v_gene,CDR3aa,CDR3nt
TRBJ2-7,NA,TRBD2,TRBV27,CASSLRASGGRQYF,TGTGCCAGCAGTTTACGGGCTAGCGGGGGAAGACAGTACTTC
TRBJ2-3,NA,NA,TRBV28,CASRGGGALHTQYF,TGTGCCAGCAGGGGAGGGGGGGCGTTGCATACGCAGTATTTT
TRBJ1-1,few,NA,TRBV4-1,CASSQDFRGRNTEAFF,TGCGCCAGCAGCCAAGATTTCCGGGGTCGGAACACTGAAGCTTTCTTT
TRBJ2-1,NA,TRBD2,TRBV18,CASSPGLAGGRTYNEQFF,TGTGCCAGCTCACCAGGACTAGCGGGGGGCCGAACCTACAATGAGCAGTTCTTC
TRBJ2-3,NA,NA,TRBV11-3,CASSPRVQGTDTQYF,TGTGCCAGCAGCCCCCGAGTACAGGGCACAGATACGCAGTATTTT
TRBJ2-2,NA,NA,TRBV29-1,CSVTLPVGGGELFF,TGCAGCGTGACCCTACCCGTCGGGGGCGGGGAGCTGTTTTTT
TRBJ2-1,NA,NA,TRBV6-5,CASSYSIANEQFF,TGTGCCAGCAGTTACTCCATAGCCAATGAGCAGTTCTTC
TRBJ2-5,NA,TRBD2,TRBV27,CASSLGLAQETQYF,TGTGCCAGCAGTCTCGGACTAGCCCAAGAGACCCAGTACTTC
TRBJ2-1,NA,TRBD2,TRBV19,CASRSSGVLFYNEQFF,TGTGCCAGTCGGAGTAGCGGGGTACTTTTTTACAATGAGCAGTTCTTC
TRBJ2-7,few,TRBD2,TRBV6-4,CASSEATSGGAREQYF,TGTGCCAGCAGTGAAGCGACTAGCGGGGGGGCGAGGGAGCAGTACTTC
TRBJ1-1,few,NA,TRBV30,CAWSKQGTGEAFF,TGTGCCTGGAGTAAACAGGGAACGGGTGAAGCTTTCTTT
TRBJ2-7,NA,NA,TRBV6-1,CASTNRVLDHEQYF,TGTGCCAGCACCAACAGGGTTTTGGACCACGAGCAGTACTTC
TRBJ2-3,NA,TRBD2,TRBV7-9,CASSQLAGDADTQYF,TGTGCCAGCAGCCAATTGGCGGGGGACGCAGATACGCAGTATTTT
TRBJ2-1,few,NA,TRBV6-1,CASSEMGIYNEQFF,TGTGCCAGCAGTGAAATGGGCATCTACAATGAGCAGTTCTTC
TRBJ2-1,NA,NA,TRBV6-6,CASSYFPRLDGNEQFF,TGTGCCAGCAGTTACTTCCCCCGACTAGATGGCAATGAGCAGTTCTTC
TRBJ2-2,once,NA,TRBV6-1,CASRGRADTGELFF,TGTGCCAGCAGGGGCAGAGCGGACACCGGGGAGCTGTTTTTT
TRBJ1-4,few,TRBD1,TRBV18,CASSPQGRQGTNEKLFF,TGTGCCAGCTCACCACAAGGAAGACAGGGTACTAATGAAAAACTGTTTTTT
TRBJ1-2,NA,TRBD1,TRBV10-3,CAISEERTGGAGYTF,TGTGCCATCAGTGAGGAGAGGACAGGGGGTGCTGGCTACACCTTC
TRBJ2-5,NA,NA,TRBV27,CASSPPYQETQYF,TGTGCCAGCAGTCCTCCGTACCAAGAGACCCAGTACTTC